A single sample is the source of the 18 T cell receptor beta chains below, sequenced in a study of graft-versus-host responses after intestinal transplantation. Sequencing was performed with immunoSEQ multiplex PCR; in TCRdb, only in-frame clones are kept and a portion is missing. Among approximately 25,000 clones listed, around 94% were seen once. The specimen comprised PBMCs, sampled roughly 29 days after intestinal transplant. The receptors were sampled from a human patient who received an intestinal transplant, so some T cells may come from the graft donor.

The chain joins TRBV27 to TRBJ1-5, with D uncertain. Trimming pared 5 bases from V and 3 bases from J, leaving 14 bases between. The CDR3 consists of 15 residues. Germline-derived CDR1 and CDR2 are MNHEY and SMNVEV (reference sequence). The CDR3 reads CASSLFRAANQPQHF. The CDR3, as DNA: TGTGCCAGCAGTCTTTTCCGGGCTGCCAATCAGCCCCAGCATTTT.

The chain is built from TRBV18 and TRBJ2-2; unclear D gene. V lost 2 bases to trimming and J lost 6 bases, with 7 bases between them. The CDR3 spans 13 residues. Germline CDR1 KGHSH, CDR2 LQKENI. The CDR3 loop reads CASSPERAGELFF. CDR3 in DNA: TGTGCCAGCTCACCAGAGAGAGCCGGGGAGCTGTTTTTT.

This rearrangement joins TRBV30 to TRBJ2-3; possibly TRBD1 for D (5 bases). V shed 0 bases and J shed 1 base, with 5 bases lying between them. Germline-derived CDR1 and CDR2 are GTSNPN and SVGIG (reference sequence). This CDR3 comprises 13 residues. CDR3 protein: CAWSVQGTDTQYF. The CDR3 DNA reads as TGTGCCTGGAGTGTACAGGGCACAGATACGCAGTATTTT.

The gene calls are TRBV9 and TRBJ1-1; D is unclear. The CDR3 sequence is 14 residues long. The V gene's germline CDR1 is SGDLS and CDR2 YYNGEE. V lost 6 bases, J lost 4 bases, and 16 bases lay in between. The CDR3 loop is CASKDGVKGTEAFF. DNA for the CDR3: TGTGCCAGCAAGGATGGGGTGAAAGGCACTGAAGCTTTCTTT.

V is TRBV19 and J is TRBJ1-2, with TRBD1 matching over 8 bases. CDR1 and CDR2 (germline): LNHDA, SQIVND (reference sequence). The CDR3 consists of 15 residues. Trimming at V came to 7 bases and at J to 7 bases, leaving 14 bases not matched to a gene. In nucleotides, the CDR3 is TGTGCCAGTATCCGCTCCGAAACAGGGGGTGGTGGCTACACCTTC. Encoded protein: CASIRSETGGGGYTF.

V is TRBV11-2 and J is TRBJ2-7; D could derive from TRBD1 or TRBD2 (5 bases each). Germline CDR1 reads SGHAT; CDR2 reads FQNNGV. The CDR3 is 16 amino acids. The V end lost 5 bases, the J end lost 0 bases, and 17 bases lay between the germline ends. The chain's CDR3 is CASSTYRDGSSYEQYF. Written as DNA, the CDR3 is TGTGCCAGCAGCACCTACCGGGACGGCAGCTCCTACGAGCAGTACTTC. Using reference TRBV11-2 and TRBJ2-7 for the parts outside the CDR3, the full variable domain is EAGVAQSPRYKIIEKRQSVAFWCNPISGHATLYWYQQILGQGPKLLIQFQNNGVVDDSQLPKDRFSAERLKGVDSTLKIQPAKLEDSAVYLCASSTYRDGSSYEQYFGPGTRLTVT.

This chain uses TRBV7-6 with TRBJ2-7, with a tentative D call TRBD2 (6 bases). V was cut by 5 bases and J by 0 bases, with 14 bases left in between. Looked up from germline, CDR1 is SGHVS and CDR2 is FNYEAQ. There are 15 residues in the CDR3. CDR3 bases: TGTGCCAGCAGCAATTCCATGACTAGCTCCTACGAGCAGTACTTC. Amino acid sequence: CASSNSMTSSYEQYF.

This chain connects TRBV19 to TRBJ1-5; TRBD1 is a possible D gene (6 bases). V shed 5 bases and J shed 3 bases, with 14 bases lying between them. Germline CDR1 and CDR2: LNHDA and SQIVND (reference sequence). The CDR3 runs to 15 residues. The CDR3, as DNA: TGTGCCAGTAGTGGCTACGGGACAAACAATCAGCCCCAGCATTTT. It yields the protein CASSGYGTNNQPQHF. Full variable domain (missing parts from reference TRBV19 and TRBJ1-5): DGGITQSPKYLFRKEGQNVTLSCEQNLNHDAMYWYRQDPGQGLRLIYYSQIVNDFQKGDIAEGYSVSREKKESFPLTVTSAQKNPTAFYLCASSGYGTNNQPQHFGDGTRLSIL.

The chain links TRBV19 to TRBJ2-6, with 7 bases fitting TRBD1. Trimming removed 6 bases from V and 0 bases from J; junction bases left unmatched: 2. This CDR3 region has 15 residues. Germline CDR1 and CDR2: LNHDA and SQIVND (reference sequence). The CDR3 here is CASRGQHSGANVLTF. CDR3 DNA sequence: TGTGCCAGTAGGGGACAGCACTCTGGGGCCAACGTCCTGACTTTC.

This sequence joins TRBV15 and TRBJ1-5, with D tentatively TRBD1 (6 bases). Trimming cost V 1 base and J 6 bases, with 10 bases left between them. The germline V gene has CDR1 LNHNV and CDR2 YYDKDF (reference sequence). CDR3 length: 14 residues. The CDR3 sequence is CATSRAQGSQPQHF. The CDR3 nucleotides read TGTGCCACCAGCAGAGCCCAGGGGAGTCAGCCCCAGCATTTT.

V usage is TRBV27 and J usage is TRBJ2-3; tentative D call: TRBD2 (5 bases). Germline CDR1 MNHEY, CDR2 SMNVEV (reference sequence). CDR3 length: 17 residues. Trimming shortened V by 5 bases and J by 2 bases, and 20 bases separated the two germline ends. CDR3 loop: CASSGRYGGPVTDTQYF. The CDR3 DNA follows: TGTGCCAGCAGTGGCCGCTATGGCGGGCCAGTCACAGATACGCAGTATTTT.

This rearrangement joins TRBV5-1 to TRBJ2-1; 8 bases match TRBD2. V trimming: 2 bases; J trimming: 4 bases; junction bases outside the gene matches: 5. Germline V gene data show CDR1 as SGHRS and CDR2 as YFSETQ. This CDR3 region has 15 residues. CDR3 bases: TGCGCCAGCAGCTTAACGCGGGGGGAGTACAATGAGCAGTTCTTC. Protein sequence: CASSLTRGEYNEQFF.

The chain carries TRBV27 and TRBJ2-1, with unresolved D. The ends were cut back, 5 bases at V and 4 bases at J, with 15 bases in the middle. The germline V gene encodes CDR1 MNHEY and CDR2 SMNVEV (reference sequence). The CDR3 has 15 amino acids. DNA for the CDR3: TGTGCCAGCAGTCCCTACTTCCGGACGTACAATGAGCAGTTCTTC. This sequence encodes CASSPYFRTYNEQFF.

The CDR3 DNA follows: TGTGCCAGCAGTTACGAGCGGACAGGGGCCTACGAGCAGTACTTC. Protein: CASSYERTGAYEQYF. The V and J genes are TRBV6-5 and TRBJ2-7, with 9 bases fitting TRBD1. Germline CDR1 MNHEY, CDR2 SVGAGI. Trimming took 2 bases from V and 2 from J; bases not matched to a gene: 4. The CDR3 spans 15 residues.

This chain connects TRBV4-1 to TRBJ2-5, with D perhaps assigned TRBD1 or TRBD2 (6 bases each). The CDR3 covers 15 residues. Germline CDR1 and CDR2: MGHRA and YSYEKL. V was clipped by 4 bases and J by 5 bases, with 17 bases between them. CDR3 amino acids: CASSLQGRGEETQYF. In nucleotides, the CDR3 is TGCGCCAGCAGCCTCCAGGGAAGGGGGGAGGAGACCCAGTACTTC.

The rearrangement links TRBV5-4 to TRBJ2-7; D is possibly TRBD2 (6 bases). The ends were cut back, 2 bases at V and 3 bases at J, with 9 bases in the middle. CDR1 and CDR2 (germline): SGHNT, YYREEE (reference sequence). The CDR3 is made up of 13 amino acids. The CDR3 here is CASSFGRDYEQYF. In DNA form, the CDR3 reads TGTGCCAGCAGCTTCGGGAGAGACTACGAGCAGTACTTC.

The chain couples TRBV28 to TRBJ1-2, with D perhaps matching TRBD1 (6 bases). There are 18 residues in the CDR3. V lost 1 base, J lost 3 bases, and 21 bases lay in between. The germline CDR1 and CDR2 sequences are MDHEN and SYDVKM. The CDR3 sequence: CASSLSSEQGDGDYGYTF. DNA of the CDR3: TGTGCCAGCAGTTTATCGAGCGAACAGGGAGATGGGGACTATGGCTACACCTTC.

This chain links TRBV4-1 with TRBJ2-1, with D possibly matching TRBD1 (7 bases). The CDR3 length is 15 residues. The V and J ends lost 3 bases and 5 bases respectively, with 14 bases between them. Germline V gene sequence: CDR1 MGHRA, CDR2 YSYEKL. CDR3 in amino acids: CASSHARDRNNEQFF. CDR3 nucleotide sequence: TGCGCCAGCAGCCACGCGCGGGACAGAAACAATGAGCAGTTCTTC.